Included here is one T cell receptor (beta chain) sequence, with context. This clone's antigen is unknown. No clone much larger than this one lies a single base away; base qualities are absent. The sample belongs to a study of blood T cell repertoires in COVID-19 (TCRdb year 2020). Notes on the research overall: Samples from collaborators originated in the United States, Italy and Spain and spanned both the acute and convalescent phases of COVID-19. Nearly every sample came with metadata listing a de-identified subject ID, COVID-19 status, age in years and sex. Where available, HLA class I and class II types were taken from metadata supplied by the sample provider and were not determined by assay-based typing. Deeply sampled blood TCRbeta repertoires from subjects exposed to, actively infected with, or recovered from COVID-19 were included in the dataset. Samples came from the ongoing ImmuneRACE study (first 160 participants) plus 1,254 subjects from 6 global collaborators. The material from the prospective study consisted of cDNA or gDNA derived from T cells, B-cell-depleted T cells, or PBMCs. The repertoires were made available in a free public database intended to serve as a resource for research on the immune response to SARS-CoV-2. Summary of the overall study and its limitations: The amount of clinical and demographic metadata varied by source and participant and was provided uncurated.

The immunoSEQ Assay, a bias-controlled multiplex PCR, was used to amplify TCRbeta CDR3 regions from genomic DNA. The authors' pipeline ran thus. Within the assay, amplification of reference gene primers was used to estimate how many nucleated cells each sample contained. To quantify the absolute abundance of each unique TCRbeta CDR3 rearrangement, sequence reads were collapsed and filtered. For each sample, productive Simpson clonality was calculated by taking the square root of Simpson's diversity index across productive rearrangements. TCRdb took this table from immuneACCESS and kept in-frame rearrangements with V and J called. Such tables lack part of the clones; where checked against another copy, unresolved V genes explain under half of the gap, and the rest is unexplained. V and J calls and clone size are as listed in that table; D and trimming were resolved from the DNA. For this sample the table gives roughly 230,000 clones, of which nearly 90% were detected only once. Approximately 5% of the sample is in the top ten clones.

Samples from volunteer blood donors who had recovered from COVID-19 were contributed by a second Seattle source. Collaborating institutions collected whole blood in K2EDTA tubes following their own protocols. For TCRbeta analysis, collaborators shipped samples as frozen whole blood, isolated PBMCs, or DNA extracted from either of those sample types. Sequencing was carried out using peripheral blood. The TCR originated in a woman between 35 and 50 years old who had recovered from COVID-19.

The nucleotides read TGTGCCAGCAGCCAAGATCTAAGAGGGCGGGGGCCCGTCACAGATACGCAGTATTTT. This yields the protein CASSQDLRGRGPVTDTQYF. Rearrangement joined TRBV4-2 to TRBJ2-3, with a tentative D gene TRBD2 over 7 matching bases. V is shortened by 0 bases, J by 2 bases, and the region joining them spans 21 bases. The CDR3, cysteine through phenylalanine, is 19 amino acids long. Of the read, only the CDR3 DNA is kept; its 57 bases are in frame from base 1. CDR1 and CDR2 were assigned from the germline V gene as LGHNA and YNFKEQ.